This is a list of T cell receptor beta chains from one sample in a study of blood T cell repertoires in COVID-19. Clones were sequenced by immunoSEQ multiplex PCR, and TCRdb holds only the in-frame ones, with some missing. The table lists approximately 76,000 clones, more than 70% of them singletons. The sequenced material came from peripheral blood. These receptors came from a man aged 80 or over with active or convalescent COVID-19. Both conserved end residues are part of each CDR3. The D gene is left open where the match is weak. Clone size, where shown, is once, few, many, or a class for clones that have expanded.

CDR3aa	CDR3nt	d_gene	len	j_gene	abundance	v_gene
CASSLIPSGVTRTGELFF	TGTGCCAGCAGCTTAATTCCTAGCGGGGTGACGAGGACCGGGGAGCTGTTTTTT	TRBD2	18	TRBJ2-2	-	TRBV7-3
CASRPWTETTNYGYTF	TGTGCCAGCAGACCCTGGACGGAGACTACTAACTATGGCTACACCTTC	-	16	TRBJ1-2	-	TRBV28
CASSWKREIGETQYF	TGCGCCAGCAGCTGGAAGCGGGAAATAGGGGAGACCCAGTACTTC	TRBD2	15	TRBJ2-5	-	TRBV5-1
CASSQTGGLLSGANVLTF	TGCGCCAGCAGCCAAACAGGGGGCTTACTCTCTGGGGCCAACGTCCTGACTTTC	TRBD1	18	TRBJ2-6	once	TRBV4-1
CASSQPSGGLGNTIYF	TGCGCCAGCAGCCAACCCTCCGGGGGTTTAGGAAACACCATATATTTT	-	16	TRBJ1-3	-	TRBV4-1
CASSWGAGGLLTKNYNEQFF	TGTGCCAGTAGTTGGGGCGCGGGGGGCCTCCTAACTAAAAACTACAATGAGCAGTTCTTC	TRBD2	20	TRBJ2-1	-	TRBV19
CASSPPGQGITDTQYF	TGTGCCAGCTCACCGCCGGGACAGGGAATCACAGATACGCAGTATTTT	TRBD1	16	TRBJ2-3	-	TRBV18
CASSPGQGFYNEQFF	TGTGCCAGCAGTCCAGGACAGGGTTTCTACAATGAGCAGTTCTTC	TRBD1	15	TRBJ2-1	-	TRBV6-5
CASTDRGELFF	TGTGCCAGCACCGACAGGGGGGAGCTGTTTTTT	-	11	TRBJ2-2	once	TRBV6-5
CASSWGLAGGTGELFF	TGTGCCAGCAGCTGGGGACTAGCGGGAGGCACCGGGGAGCTGTTTTTT	TRBD2	16	TRBJ2-2	-	TRBV5-4
CASSVGRASNTEAFF	TGTGCCAGCAGTGTAGGGAGGGCGTCGAACACTGAAGCTTTCTTT	-	15	TRBJ1-1	-	TRBV2
CASSLNDQRVGTEAFF	TGTGCCAGCAGCTTAAACGACCAGCGAGTGGGCACTGAAGCTTTCTTT	-	16	TRBJ1-1	-	TRBV11-2
CASSLGGGRLQETQYF	TGTGCCAGCAGCTTAGGGGGCGGGAGATTACAAGAGACCCAGTACTTC	TRBD2	16	TRBJ2-5	few	TRBV7-9
CASSAYGTTTQYF	TGTGCCAGCAGCGCCTACGGGACAACAACGCAGTATTTT	-	13	TRBJ2-3	-	TRBV9
CSVEDPEREGYNEQFF	TGCAGCGTTGAAGACCCTGAGCGGGAGGGATACAATGAGCAGTTCTTC	TRBD2	16	TRBJ2-1	-	TRBV29-1
CASSREGWAEAFF	TGTGCCAGCAGCAGGGAGGGTTGGGCTGAAGCTTTCTTT	-	13	TRBJ1-1	-	TRBV6-2/TRBV6-3
CASSPYEGDYGYTF	TGTGCCAGCAGCCCCTATGAGGGTGACTATGGCTACACCTTC	-	14	TRBJ1-2	once	TRBV6-5
CAISIRENTEAFF	TGTGCCATCAGTATCCGGGAGAACACTGAAGCTTTCTTT	-	13	TRBJ1-1	-	TRBV10-3
CASKQSSNINEKLFF	TGTGCCAGCAAACAATCTTCCAACATAAATGAAAAACTGTTTTTT	-	15	TRBJ1-4	-	TRBV28
CASRKRTGYNQPQHF	TGTGCCAGCAGGAAAAGGACAGGGTATAATCAGCCCCAGCATTTT	TRBD1	15	TRBJ1-5	-	TRBV6-5
CASSRTSGRYEQYF	TGTGCCAGCAGTCGGACTAGCGGGAGGTACGAGCAGTACTTC	TRBD2	14	TRBJ2-7	-	TRBV6-5
CAWSVGAGFTGELFF	TGTGCCTGGAGTGTGGGGGCAGGTTTCACCGGGGAGCTGTTTTTT	-	15	TRBJ2-2	few	TRBV30
CASSTGTGGTEAFF	TGTGCCAGCAGCACCGGGACAGGGGGAACTGAAGCTTTCTTT	TRBD1	14	TRBJ1-1	-	TRBV9
CASGTSNVYEQYF	TGTGCCAGCGGGACTAGCAATGTCTACGAGCAGTACTTC	TRBD2	13	TRBJ2-7	-	TRBV19
CAISEHLGGTGSPLHF	TGTGCCATCAGTGAGCATCTGGGAGGGACCGGCTCACCCCTCCACTTT	-	16	TRBJ1-6	-	TRBV10-3
CASSDGGGEVGYTF	TGTGCCAGCAGTGACGGTGGAGGGGAAGTCGGCTACACCTTC	-	14	TRBJ1-2	-	TRBV6-4
CASSIDDHASQGNTEAFF	TGTGCCAGTAGTATAGATGACCATGCGTCCCAGGGGAACACTGAAGCTTTCTTT	-	18	TRBJ1-1	-	TRBV19
CARGTTGGGSPLHF	TGTGCCAGAGGGACGACAGGGGGAGGGTCACCCCTCCACTTT	TRBD1	14	TRBJ1-6	-	TRBV19
CASSPESGFYGYTF	TGTGCCAGCTCACCAGAATCGGGTTTCTATGGCTACACCTTC	-	14	TRBJ1-2	-	TRBV18
CASSQDLKNEQFF	TGTGCCAGCAGCCAAGATCTAAAGAATGAGCAGTTCTTC	-	13	TRBJ2-1	-	TRBV3-1/TRBV3-2
CAWNSQGFIEKLFF	TGTGCCTGGAATAGTCAGGGTTTTATTGAAAAACTGTTTTTT	-	14	TRBJ1-4	once	TRBV30
CASSFQGGYEKLFF	TGTGCCAGCAGCTTTCAGGGGGGATATGAAAAACTGTTTTTT	TRBD1	14	TRBJ1-4	-	TRBV7-2
CASSPSAVNNEQFF	TGTGCCAGCTCCCCCTCGGCGGTTAACAATGAGCAGTTCTTC	-	14	TRBJ2-1	-	TRBV18
CASSSQTGANTEAFF	TGTGCCAGCAGCTCCCAGACAGGGGCGAACACTGAAGCTTTCTTT	TRBD1	15	TRBJ1-1	-	TRBV9
CASSPGADNEQFF	TGTGCCAGCAGCCCTGGGGCGGACAATGAGCAGTTCTTC	-	13	TRBJ2-1	-	TRBV7-3
CAISEPGLADRVADTQYF	TGTGCCATCAGTGAACCGGGACTAGCGGATCGGGTTGCAGATACGCAGTATTTT	TRBD2	18	TRBJ2-3	-	TRBV10-3
CASSKGDYGYTF	TGTGCCAGCAGTAAGGGGGACTATGGCTACACCTTC	-	12	TRBJ1-2	-	TRBV28
CATSDLGRNNEQFF	TGTGCCACCAGTGATTTAGGCAGGAACAATGAGCAGTTCTTC	-	14	TRBJ2-1	-	TRBV24-1
CASSQGAYRRGNTEAFF	TGCGCCAGCAGCCAAGGGGCCTACAGGCGGGGGAACACTGAAGCTTTCTTT	-	17	TRBJ1-1	few	TRBV4-1
CASSLGAGDTQYF	TGCGCCAGCAGCTTGGGAGCGGGGGATACGCAGTATTTT	TRBD2	13	TRBJ2-3	-	TRBV5-1
CASSHAQGFAFF	TGTGCCAGCAGCCACGCACAGGGGTTTGCTTTCTTT	TRBD1	12	TRBJ1-1	-	TRBV3-1/TRBV3-2
CASSSPAGVLEQYF	TGTGCCAGCAGCTCCCCAGCGGGAGTGCTCGAGCAGTACTTC	TRBD2	14	TRBJ2-7	-	TRBV5-5
CASSPPVERGGIYNEQFF	TGTGCCAGCTCACCACCGGTAGAGCGGGGGGGCATCTACAATGAGCAGTTCTTC	TRBD2	18	TRBJ2-1	-	TRBV18
CASSPGQPNNSPLHF	TGTGCCAGCAGTCCGGGACAGCCAAATAATTCACCCCTCCACTTT	TRBD1	15	TRBJ1-6	few	TRBV6-2/TRBV6-3
CASSFGGARDTQYF	TGTGCCAGCAGCTTCGGGGGGGCTAGAGATACGCAGTATTTT	TRBD2	14	TRBJ2-3	-	TRBV7-3
CASSPPGGTGRLNTIYF	TGTGCCAGCTCACCACCGGGCGGGACAGGTCGTTTAAACACCATATATTTT	TRBD1	17	TRBJ1-3	-	TRBV18
CASSPAGGQGGYGYTF	TGTGCCAGCAGCCCAGCTGGTGGCCAGGGGGGATATGGCTACACCTTC	TRBD1	16	TRBJ1-2	-	TRBV9
CASSEGTGNTEAFF	TGTGCCAGCAGTGAGGGGACAGGGAACACTGAAGCTTTCTTT	TRBD1	14	TRBJ1-1	-	TRBV2
CAWRFDSYNSPLHF	TGTGCCTGGAGGTTTGACAGTTATAATTCACCCCTCCACTTT	-	14	TRBJ1-6	-	TRBV30
CASRDSGSTESGELFF	TGCGCCAGCAGGGATAGCGGGAGTACGGAGAGCGGGGAGCTGTTTTTT	TRBD2	16	TRBJ2-2	-	TRBV5-1
CASSLGLSGTGGSYTF	TGTGCCAGCAGCTTGGGGTTATCCGGGACAGGGGGCTCATACACCTTC	TRBD1	16	TRBJ1-2	-	TRBV5-5
CASSYPGQGATDTQYF	TGTGCCAGCAGTTACCCGGGACAGGGGGCCACAGATACGCAGTATTTT	TRBD1	16	TRBJ2-3	-	TRBV6-5